Below, 11 T cell receptor beta chains from the same sample are listed, as sequenced in a study of OX40 agonist ivuxolimab in advanced cancers. Here immunoSEQ multiplex PCR was the method, and the copy in TCRdb shows in-frame clones only, minus some. The sample has 90,000 to 100,000 clones; approximately 92% are singletons. Sequencing was performed on CD4+ or CD8+ T cells sorted from blood, taken in a trial of the OX40 agonist ivuxolimab. All receptors derive from an adult with an advanced solid tumor such as melanoma, head and neck, liver or kidney cancer.

The chain has TRBV6-5 and TRBJ1-2, with 12 bases matching TRBD1. CDR1 MNHEY and CDR2 SVGAGI come from the germline V gene. The junction had 4 bases not matched to a gene; V was cut back by 2 bases and J by 3 bases. This CDR3 comprises 16 residues. CDR3 sequence reads: CASSYTGQGAYYGYTF. Written as DNA, the CDR3 is TGTGCCAGCAGTTACACGGGACAGGGGGCCTACTATGGCTACACCTTC.

The chain uses TRBV4-3 and TRBJ1-2, with D unclear. CDR1 and CDR2 (germline): LGHNA, YSLEER. The CDR3 covers 13 residues. The ends were cut back, 0 bases at V and 8 bases at J, with 10 bases in the middle. Written as DNA, the CDR3 is TGCGCCAGCAGCCAAGAGTGGGGAGGCGGCTACACCTTC. Amino acid sequence: CASSQEWGGGYTF.

V is TRBV5-1 and J is TRBJ1-4; tentative D call: TRBD1 (5 bases). CDR1 is SGHRS, CDR2 YFSETQ, per germline. The length of the CDR3 is 14 residues. The ends were cut back, 0 bases at V and 8 bases at J, with 11 bases in the middle. The CDR3, as DNA: TGCGCCAGCAGCTTGGTGGGGCTTGGCGAAAAACTGTTTTTT. Translation gives CASSLVGLGEKLFF.

This chain links TRBV29-1 with TRBJ1-4, with D unresolved. The germline V gene encodes CDR1 SQVTM and CDR2 ANQGSEA. CDR3 length: 11 amino acids. The V end lost 0 bases, the J end lost 8 bases, and 4 bases lay between the germline ends. In DNA form, the CDR3 reads TGCAGCGTTGAAGATCGCGAAAAACTGTTTTTT. Protein: CSVEDREKLFF.

The chain couples TRBV6-5 to TRBJ1-4; tentative D call: TRBD1 (6 bases). The CDR3 is 15 residues long. The V gene's germline CDR1 is MNHEY and CDR2 SVGAGI. V was trimmed by 0 bases and J by 6 bases, leaving 11 bases between them. This chain's CDR3 is CASSYSRGADEKLFF. The CDR3, as DNA: TGTGCCAGCAGTTACTCCAGGGGCGCCGATGAAAAACTGTTTTTT.

This clone was seen just once. The chain links TRBV7-2 to TRBJ2-7; tentatively, D is TRBD1 (6 bases). The germline V gene encodes CDR1 SGHTA and CDR2 FQGNSA. Deletions cut 6 bases from V and 6 bases from J, with 21 bases between. The CDR3 has 15 residues. DNA of the CDR3: TGTGCCAGCAGACCGAGGGGGACCCCTCCTACCGAGCAGTACTTC. Translation gives CASRPRGTPPTEQYF.

The chain couples TRBV27 to TRBJ1-4; possible D gene TRBD1, 6 bases. The CDR3 length is 14 residues. Germline values: CDR1 MNHEY, CDR2 SMNVEV (reference sequence). The V end lost 3 bases, the J end lost 4 bases, and 9 bases lay between the germline ends. The CDR3 loop is CASSFGGYNEKLFF. CDR3 nucleotide sequence: TGTGCCAGCAGTTTCGGGGGCTATAATGAAAAACTGTTTTTT. The variable domain in full, completed from reference TRBV27 and TRBJ1-4, reads EAQVTQNPRYLITVTGKKLTVTCSQNMNHEYMSWYRQDPGLGLRQIYYSMNVEVTDKGDVPEGYKVSRKEKRNFPLILESPSPNQTSLYFCASSFGGYNEKLFFGSGTQLSVL.

In this sample, this clone turned up once. CDR3 sequence: CASSAATSGRAEEQFF. For the CDR3, the DNA is TGTGCCAGCAGCGCCGCGACTAGCGGGAGGGCCGAGGAGCAGTTCTTC. The chain recombines TRBV7-2 with TRBJ2-1; 14 bases fit TRBD2. With V trimmed by 5 bases and J by 10 bases, 10 bases remained unmatched. In germline, CDR1 is SGHTA, CDR2 FQGNSA. The CDR3 is 16 amino acids.

The rearrangement joins TRBV20-1 to TRBJ1-2, with D maybe TRBD1 (6 bases). The CDR3 is 11 amino acids. V lost 3 bases and J 10 bases, leaving 12 bases between the germline ends. Germline assignment: CDR1 DFQATT and CDR2 SNEGSKA (reference sequence). The CDR3 region is CSARDSPFYTF. The CDR3, as DNA: TGCAGTGCTAGGGACAGTCCATTCTACACCTTC.

The chain employs TRBV25-1 and TRBJ1-1; a possible D gene is TRBD1 (6 bases). The CDR3 totals 17 residues. Germline CDR1 and CDR2: MGHDK and SYGVNS. Trimming cost V 4 bases and J 4 bases, with 22 bases left between them. The CDR3, as DNA: TGTGCCAGCAGTGTAATCGGGCCAGGGGAAGGCGGCACTGAAGCTTTCTTT. It is translated as CASSVIGPGEGGTEAFF.

This clone was picked up one time. The gene calls are TRBV13 and TRBJ1-4; D is undetermined. The CDR3 length is 15 residues. Per the germline V gene, CDR1 is PRHDT and CDR2 is FYEKMQ (reference sequence). The V gene lost 4 bases and the J gene lost 8 bases, with 17 bases spanning the gap. CDR3 in amino acids: CASSSRRGLGEKLFF. Here the CDR3 DNA reads TGTGCCAGCAGCTCAAGGCGGGGTCTAGGGGAAAAACTGTTTTTT.